The present TCR beta chain was sequenced within a study of blood T cell repertoires in COVID-19. This CDR3 has 14 residues. Trimming left V 3 bases short and J 4 bases short, with 11 bases between. Germline lookup yields CDR1 LNHDA and CDR2 SQIVND (reference sequence). Data came from immunoSEQ multiplex PCR; TCRdb stores just in-frame clones and leaves some out. Seen here are about 280,000 clones, about 82% observed once, and the top ten hold roughly 4.6%. Sequenced: peripheral blood. The sequence derives from a man aged 45-60 years with active or convalescent COVID-19. V is TRBV19 and J is TRBJ2-3, with D unclear. In nucleotides, the CDR3 is TGTGCCAGTAGTATTTCCCCCGGTGCAGATACGCAGTATTTT. The encoded protein is CASSISPGADTQYF.